The present T cell receptor (beta chain) was sequenced within a study of blood T cell repertoires in COVID-19. On the study more broadly: The origin of the acute and convalescent COVID-19 samples was the United States, Italy and Spain. T cells, B-cell-depleted T cells, or PBMCs supplied cDNA or gDNA.

CDR1 SGHVT and CDR2 SQSDAQ come from the germline V gene. The CDR3 covers 15 residues. V gave up 2 bases and J gave up 1 base, with 8 bases separating them. Study processing details: Reference gene primer amplification yielded estimated nucleated cell counts. Sequenced by immunoSEQ multiplex PCR; TCRdb stores in-frame clones only, minus some. The V and J calls and clone size come from that table; D and trimming were worked out from the DNA. The profile shows about 190,000 clones, about 88% of them singletons. The chain couples TRBV7-4 to TRBJ2-2; no clear D gene. The clonotype was recovered from a man aged 18 to 35 with active or convalescent COVID-19. Sequences were obtained from peripheral blood. CDR3 nucleotides: TGTGCCAGCAGCTTATTACAGATGAACACCGGGGAGCTGTTTTTT. Protein product: CASSLLQMNTGELFF.